These T cell receptor beta chains were read from a single sample in a study of CD8+ T cells in alopecia areata. Profiled with immunoSEQ multiplex PCR; TCRdb holds only in-frame clones, not every one. Among under 20,000 clones, about 70% were seen once, and the ten largest hold 6.1%. Sequenced here: skin, sampled at week 0. The receptors shown here come from a human donor with alopecia areata. Both conserved end residues are part of each CDR3. D genes are given only for firm matches. Only some rows state a clone size, as once, few, many or a class for expanded clones.

abundance,d_gene,v_gene,j_gene,CDR3aa,CDR3nt
NA,TRBD2,TRBV9,TRBJ2-5,CASSRLAGGETQYF,TGTGCCAGCAGCCGATTAGCGGGGGGAGAGACCCAGTACTTC
NA,NA,TRBV6-4,TRBJ2-3,CASSEGLGGDTQYF,TGTGCCAGCAGCGAGGGACTTGGAGGCGATACGCAGTATTTT
once,TRBD2,TRBV27,TRBJ2-3,CASSWLAGGFTDTQYF,TGTGCCAGCAGTTGGCTAGCGGGGGGTTTCACAGATACGCAGTATTTT
NA,NA,TRBV6-5,TRBJ1-2,CASSELSGFGYTF,TGTGCCAGCAGTGAACTCTCGGGGTTTGGCTACACCTTC
NA,NA,TRBV6-1,TRBJ2-6,CASKEGSSGANVLTF,TGTGCCAGCAAAGAAGGGAGTTCTGGGGCCAACGTCCTGACTTTC
NA,TRBD1,TRBV9,TRBJ2-3,CASSVAGTGKADTQYF,TGTGCCAGCAGCGTAGCGGGGACAGGGAAGGCAGATACGCAGTATTTT
NA,NA,TRBV7-2,TRBJ1-2,CASTDDRRNYGYTF,TGTGCCAGCACCGATGACAGGCGGAACTATGGCTACACCTTC
NA,NA,TRBV11-2,TRBJ1-1,CASSLGPGQEAFF,TGTGCCAGCAGCTTAGGGCCGGGACAAGAGGCTTTCTTT
NA,NA,TRBV5-1,TRBJ2-2,CASSLKRGELFF,TGCGCCAGCAGCTTGAAGCGAGGGGAGCTGTTTTTT
NA,NA,TRBV7-2,TRBJ1-1,CASSLTGLTRPLNTEAFF,TGTGCCAGCAGCTTAACAGGACTAACTCGCCCCTTGAACACTGAAGCTTTCTTT
NA,NA,TRBV5-4,TRBJ1-1,CASSLRGSTEAFF,TGTGCCAGCAGCTTGAGGGGGAGCACTGAAGCTTTCTTT
NA,NA,TRBV4-2,TRBJ2-3,CASSQIADTQYF,TGTGCCAGCAGCCAAATAGCAGATACGCAGTATTTT
NA,TRBD2,TRBV19,TRBJ2-1,CASSVTSGTYNEQFF,TGTGCCAGTAGTGTCACTAGCGGCACCTACAATGAGCAGTTCTTC
NA,TRBD2,TRBV27,TRBJ2-1,CASTPSGGAPQSEQFF,TGTGCCAGCACCCCTAGCGGGGGGGCCCCTCAATCCGAGCAGTTCTTC
few,NA,TRBV4-1,TRBJ1-2,CASSPQGQGRDGYTF,TGCGCCAGCAGCCCCCAAGGGCAGGGACGTGATGGCTACACCTTC
NA,TRBD2,TRBV5-4,TRBJ2-5,CASSPRGAGAETQYF,TGTGCCAGCAGCCCCCGAGGAGCGGGGGCAGAGACCCAGTACTTC
NA,NA,TRBV2,TRBJ2-1,CASSVEGNSYNEQFF,TGTGCCAGCAGTGTCGAGGGAAACAGCTACAATGAGCAGTTCTTC
NA,TRBD2,TRBV5-4,TRBJ2-7,CASSWSTSGGSGEQYF,TGTGCCAGCAGCTGGTCTACTAGCGGGGGGTCGGGAGAGCAGTACTTC
few,TRBD2,TRBV19,TRBJ2-3,CASSILTSGGRTDTQYF,TGTGCCAGTAGTATTTTGACTAGCGGGGGTAGGACAGATACGCAGTATTTT
NA,NA,TRBV7-2,TRBJ2-1,CASSLGLSETYNEQFF,TGTGCCAGCAGCTTAGGGCTGAGCGAAACATACAATGAGCAGTTCTTC
NA,NA,TRBV11-2,TRBJ1-4,CASSLVGGNEKLFF,TGTGCCAGCAGCCTCGTGGGAGGTAATGAAAAACTGTTTTTT